This T cell receptor beta chain was captured in a study of blood T cell repertoires in COVID-19. Study-level background: Both acute and convalescent COVID-19 samples were obtained from the United States, Italy and Spain. Sample material is recorded as cDNA or gDNA derived from T cells, B-cell-depleted T cells, or PBMCs.

Original processing notes: Estimation of nucleated cell counts relied on the amplification of reference gene primers. TCRdb's copy holds only in-frame clones and misses some; the assay was immunoSEQ multiplex PCR. D and trimming were read from the DNA, whereas the V and J calls and clone size are those reported in that table. The data hold about 280,000 clones, with about 88% observed a single time. CDR1 KGHSH and CDR2 LQKENI come from the germline V gene. The CDR3 extends over 13 amino acids. The V gene end was trimmed by 6 bases and the J gene end by 3 bases; junction bases not matched to a gene: 5.

This TCR was recovered from a woman aged 55-75 years in a cohort exposed to, infected with or recovered from COVID-19 (not recorded which). The sample taken for sequencing was PBMCs or T cells enriched from blood (not recorded which). This chain connects TRBV18 to TRBJ2-7; 7 positions agree with TRBD1. The CDR3 bases are TGTGCCAGCTCTCGACAGGGAAACTACGAGCAGTACTTC. This codes for CASSRQGNYEQYF.